This T cell receptor (beta chain) was sequenced for a study of T cell repertoires in cytomegalovirus infection. At the level of the study: Signatures in public TCR beta sequences pointed to both CMV infection and matching HLA type.

V gave up 3 bases and J gave up 2 bases, with 14 bases separating them. The CDR3 runs 16 residues. Per germline, CDR1 SGHTA and CDR2 FQGNSA. Study outcomes and limitations: Identification of carriers of CMV plus the relevant HLA was performed using cumulative public TCR beta family frequency.

A single record per CDR3 protein comes from TCRdb applying MiXCR to the reads. The sample consists of hundreds of thousands of distinct CDR3 sequences, more than 25% of them appearing once. Of note for this clonotype: Its specificity is not known. A much larger clone lies a single base off, so this may be a read error.

The chain has TRBV7-2 and TRBJ1-5; possible D gene TRBD1, 5 bases. The input for sequencing was cultured CD8+ T cells from PBMCs, taken from culture after CMV antigen stimulation. The source is a human donor in good health (CMV status not recorded). Some clones in this sample may be carry-over from other donors' samples. The CDR3, as DNA: TGTGCCAGCAGCTTGGGACGGTCCGGGGGCAATCAGCCCCAGCATTTT. It yields the protein CASSLGRSGGNQPQHF.